The 12 T cell receptor beta chains given below trace back to one sample, sequenced in a study of control samples from healthy donors and cancer patients. Only in-frame clones appear in the TCRdb table, and some are missing; sequencing was by immunoSEQ multiplex PCR. Of about 110,000 clones listed, 70% to 85% are singletons. Sequences were obtained from blood. These receptors were obtained from a man aged 18 to 29 in good health.

V gene TRBV6-5 combines with J gene TRBJ1-6; D gene uncertain. With 7 bases removed from V and 9 bases from J, the gap between germline ends came to 13 bases. Germline loops: CDR1 MNHEY, CDR2 SVGAGI. The CDR3 totals 13 residues. CDR3 nucleotide sequence: TGTGCCAGCACGGAACAGATTCTTTCACCCCTCCACTTT. Its protein is CASTEQILSPLHF.

The CDR3: CASSQDASGAYEQYF. DNA of the CDR3: TGTGCCAGCAGCCAAGATGCTAGCGGGGCGTACGAGCAGTACTTC. J is TRBJ2-7 and V is TRBV3-1 (or the pseudogene TRBV3-2), with 9 bases that match TRBD2. V shed 0 bases and J 4 bases; nucleotides not matched to a gene: 4. This CDR3 is built from 15 residues. From germline, CDR1 is LGHDT and CDR2 YNNKEL (reference sequence).

This clone occurred a few times. V is TRBV11-2 and J is TRBJ2-3; D is unresolved. The length of the CDR3 is 13 residues. Trimming stripped 5 bases from V and 0 bases from J, with 6 bases between. CDR1 and CDR2 from the germline V gene are SGHAT and FQNNGV. The CDR3 DNA is TGTGCCAGCAGCCCCCTCAGCACAGATACGCAGTATTTT. It codes for CASSPLSTDTQYF.

The CDR3 DNA reads as TGTGCCAGCAGCCTAGACGGGAGCTCCTACAATGAGCAGTTCTTC. It translates to CASSLDGSSYNEQFF. The chain carries TRBV9 and TRBJ2-1, with D possibly TRBD2 on 6 matching bases. Trimming took off 4 bases at V and 0 bases at J, with 11 bases between the two ends. This CDR3 contains 15 residues. Germline CDR1 SGDLS, CDR2 YYNGEE.

The J gene is TRBJ2-7, the V gene TRBV19; 10 positions agree with TRBD1. Per the germline V gene, CDR1 is LNHDA and CDR2 is SQIVND (reference sequence). With V trimmed by 2 bases and J by 6 bases, 10 bases remained unmatched. This CDR3 comprises 16 residues. CDR3 sequence (DNA): TGTGCCAGTAGTATAAGGGTCGACAGGGGGCCCGGCGAGCAGTACTTC. It yields the protein CASSIRVDRGPGEQYF.

In this sample, this clone turned up a few times. The V gene is TRBV25-1, the J gene TRBJ1-5; 8 nucleotides agree with TRBD1. Germline trimming cut 5 bases from V and 8 bases from J; bases unmatched to any gene: 5. CDR3 length equals 13 residues. Germline CDR1 is MGHDK and CDR2 is SYGVNS. CDR3 nucleotide sequence: TGTGCCAGCAGTCAGGGGGCGGGGAAGCCCCAGCATTTT. It translates to CASSQGAGKPQHF.

The V gene is TRBV10-3, the J gene TRBJ1-6; tentative D call: TRBD1 (5 bases). The germline V gene has CDR1 ENHRY and CDR2 SYGVKD. CDR3 length: 13 residues. Deletions cut 7 bases from V and 7 bases from J, with 11 bases between. Here the CDR3 DNA reads TGTGCCATCACCGGGGGTCGAAATTCACCCCTCCACTTT. Translated, it gives CAITGGRNSPLHF.

The rearrangement uses TRBV9 and TRBJ2-5; D remains unclear. V shed 4 bases and J shed 4 bases, with 23 bases lying between them. Germline V gene sequence: CDR1 SGDLS, CDR2 YYNGEE. This CDR3 is 17 amino acids long. The CDR3 bases are TGTGCCAGCAGCCCAAGAAGTGAAGACCTTTACTCAGAGACCCAGTACTTC. It is translated as CASSPRSEDLYSETQYF.

The chain is built from TRBV29-1 and TRBJ2-2, with a tentative D call TRBD1 (6 bases). The length of the CDR3 is 13 residues. Germline lookup yields CDR1 SQVTM and CDR2 ANQGSEA. Trimming left V 4 bases short and J 0 bases short, with 6 bases between. CDR3 nucleotide sequence: TGCAGCGTTGGACAGGCGAACACCGGGGAGCTGTTTTTT. It yields the protein CSVGQANTGELFF.

The chain carries TRBV28 and TRBJ2-7; D is tentatively TRBD1 or TRBD2 (5 bases each). Trimming took off 5 bases at V and 2 bases at J, with 13 bases between the two ends. CDR3 size: 14 residues. Germline assignment: CDR1 MDHEN and CDR2 SYDVKM. The CDR3, as DNA: TGTGCCAGCAGTCCCGGGACCCACACCTACGAGCAGTACGTC. Translation: CASSPGTHTYEQYV.

This rearrangement joins TRBV6-6 to TRBJ1-5; possibly TRBD1 for D (5 bases). Trimming left V 2 bases short and J 7 bases short, with 15 bases between. The CDR3 runs to 15 residues. Germline values: CDR1 MNHNY, CDR2 SVGAGI (reference sequence). CDR3 in DNA: TGTGCCAGCAGTTACGGTTCAGGGTTCAGGCAGCCCCAGCATTTT. Amino acids: CASSYGSGFRQPQHF.

V and J are TRBV11-2 and TRBJ1-6; D possibly corresponds to TRBD1 (6 bases). V lost 1 base to trimming and J lost 4 bases, with 14 bases between them. Germline CDR1 reads SGHAT; CDR2 reads FQNNGV. The CDR3 loop spans 17 amino acids. CDR3 sequence: CASSLGDRIGYNSPLHF. Written as DNA, the CDR3 is TGTGCCAGCAGCTTAGGTGACAGGATAGGGTATAATTCACCCCTCCACTTT. The whole variable domain, remainder taken from reference TRBV11-2 and TRBJ1-6, is EAGVAQSPRYKIIEKRQSVAFWCNPISGHATLYWYQQILGQGPKLLIQFQNNGVVDDSQLPKDRFSAERLKGVDSTLKIQPAKLEDSAVYLCASSLGDRIGYNSPLHFGNGTRLTVT.